This passage covers 30 T cell receptor beta chains from one sample sequenced in a study of T cells in Graves' hyperthyroidism and ophthalmopathy. TCR beta CDR3 regions were amplified from RNA transcripts. First-round RT-PCR with HTBI primers amplified the TCR CDR3 region. TCRdb ran MiXCR on the multiplex PCR reads and lists one entry per CDR3 protein. The sample records tens of thousands of distinct CDR3 sequences, approximately 58% being singletons. The sequenced material came from peripheral blood or thyroid tissue (not recorded which). Receptors were obtained from a man between 18 and 35 years old with Graves' hyperthyroidism.

The V call is TRBV15, the J call TRBJ2-5; a weak D match, TRBD1 (6 bases). CDR1 and CDR2 (germline): LNHNV, YYDKDF (reference sequence). Trimming removed 5 bases from V and 5 bases from J, with 12 bases in between. The CDR3 consists of 13 residues. In nucleotides, the CDR3 is TGTGCCACCAGCGGTTATACAGGGGAGACCCAGTACTTC. This encodes CATSGYTGETQYF.

This sequence joins TRBV5-5 and TRBJ1-2; TRBD1 might be the D (5 bases). This CDR3 region has 13 residues. Germline CDR1 reads SGHKS; CDR2 reads YYEKEE (reference sequence). The V gene lost 5 bases and the J gene lost 3 bases, with 11 bases spanning the gap. CDR3 protein: CASSKGADYGYTF. Written as DNA, the CDR3 is TGTGCCAGCAGTAAAGGGGCAGACTATGGCTACACCTTC.

A word on this clonotype: At one end, the junction sequence differs from germline, possibly due to a read error. The V gene is TRBV20-1, the J gene TRBJ2-7; 8 bases map to TRBD2. The CDR3 is made up of 14 amino acids. Germline CDR1 is DFQATT and CDR2 is SNEGSKA (reference sequence). Here the CDR3 DNA reads TGCAGTGCCCGCGGACTAGCAGAAGTCTACGAGCAGTACTTT. Protein sequence: CSARGLAEVYEQYF.

The chain uses TRBV7-2 and TRBJ1-4; 10 positions match TRBD1. The CDR3 is 16 residues long. The J segment lost 6 bases and the V segment lost 1 base, leaving 5 bases of the junction unmatched. Germline CDR1 is SGHTA and CDR2 is FQGNSA. CDR3: CASSLGKTGGYEKLFF. CDR3 nucleotides: TGTGCCAGCAGCTTAGGAAAGACAGGGGGCTATGAAAAACTGTTTTTT.

This clonotype was counted ten times or more. The chain couples TRBV12-3 or TRBV12-4 to TRBJ2-7; 7 positions match TRBD2. The CDR3 totals 13 residues. Losses at the gene ends were 4 bases for V and 3 bases for J; bases not matched to a gene: 3. In DNA, the CDR3 is TGTGCCAGCAGTTGGGGGGAGGGCTACGAGCAGTACTTC. It encodes CASSWGEGYEQYF.

The rearrangement uses TRBV28 and TRBJ2-7, with a possible D match to TRBD2 (6 bases). The CDR3 spans 14 residues. Between the trimmed V and J ends, which lost 0 bases and 0 bases, there was a span of 6 bases. Germline CDR1 reads MDHEN; CDR2 reads SYDVKM. Here the CDR3 reads CASSLWGGSYEQYF. For the CDR3, the DNA is TGTGCCAGCAGTTTATGGGGGGGCTCCTACGAGCAGTACTTC.

This clonotype was recorded only once. The junction differs from germline at one of its ends, possibly a read error. The chain couples TRBV7-2 to TRBJ2-5; TRBD1 or TRBD2 may be the D gene (5 bases each). Germline CDR1 reads SGHTA; CDR2 reads FQGNSA. The CDR3 runs to 15 residues. The CDR3 reads CASSQGDRAWETQYF. CDR3 sequence (DNA): TGCGCCAGCAGCCAAGGGGACCGGGCTTGGGAGACCCAGTACTTC. Combining the CDR3 with reference TRBV7-2 and TRBJ2-5 gives the whole variable domain GAGVSQSPSNKVTEKGKDVELRCDPISGHTALYWYRQSLGQGLEFLIYFQGNSAPDKSGLPSDRFSAERTGGSVSTLTIQRTQQEDSAVYLCASSQGDRAWETQYFGPGTRLLVL.

This clonotype has ten or more counts. V gene TRBV18 combines with J gene TRBJ1-2, with 7 bases lining up with TRBD1. V lost 6 bases to trimming and J lost 7 bases; unmatched junction nucleotides: 11. The germline V gene has CDR1 KGHSH and CDR2 LQKENI. The CDR3 extends over 14 amino acids. Here the CDR3 reads CASSLTTGSGGYTF. The CDR3 region has the DNA TGTGCCAGCTCGCTAACGACAGGGAGTGGTGGCTACACCTTC.

V gene TRBV20-1 combines with J gene TRBJ2-5; 7 bases are shared with TRBD1. The CDR3 consists of 13 residues. Germline CDR1 and CDR2: DFQATT and SNEGSKA (reference sequence). Germline trimming cut 0 bases from V and 4 bases from J; bases unmatched to any gene: 2. CDR3 protein: CSARETGRETQYF. In nucleotides, the CDR3 is TGCAGTGCTAGAGAGACAGGGAGAGAGACCCAGTACTTC.

The chain couples TRBV11-2 to TRBJ1-2; a weak D match, TRBD1 (5 bases). The CDR3 is 15 residues long. CDR1 is SGHAT and CDR2 is FQNNGV in the germline V gene. Between the trimmed V and J ends, which lost 1 base and 8 bases, there was a span of 17 bases. In nucleotides, the CDR3 is TGTGCCAGCAGCTTAGGTGCCACACCGGGGGGAGGCTACACCTTC. Its protein product is CASSLGATPGGGYTF.

Comment on this clonotype: Just one base apart from a much larger clone, this may be a read error. The chain is built from TRBV12-3 or TRBV12-4 and TRBJ2-2, with a possible D match to TRBD2 (6 bases). V was trimmed by 5 bases and J by 7 bases, leaving 23 bases between them. The CDR3 is 17 residues long. CDR3 DNA sequence: TGTGCCAGCAGTCCGACGGGACTTCTCGGGTCGGTCGGGGAGCTGTTTTTT. Encoded protein: CASSPTGLLGSVGELFF.

The rearrangement joins TRBV6-5 to TRBJ1-3; weak D call: TRBD1 (6 bases). V lost 5 bases, J lost 3 bases, and 14 bases lay in between. The CDR3 extends over 15 amino acids. Germline CDR1 and CDR2: MNHEY and SVGAGI. CDR3 DNA sequence: TGTGCCAGCAGTCGCAGTGGGGGGCTTGGAAACACCATATATTTT. Translation: CASSRSGGLGNTIYF.

This clonotype came up once. V usage is TRBV5-4 and J usage is TRBJ2-5; 7 bases align to TRBD2. The CDR3 contains 14 residues. The V and J ends lost 0 bases and 5 bases, in that order; junction bases with no gene match: 4. Germline lookup yields CDR1 SGHNT and CDR2 YYREEE (reference sequence). CDR3 bases: TGTGCCAGCAGCTTGGGCGCGGGAGTGGAGACCCAGTACTTC. This encodes CASSLGAGVETQYF.

This chain connects TRBV24-1 to TRBJ2-5; the match to TRBD1 covers 8 bases. This CDR3 comprises 15 residues. V dropped 2 bases and J dropped 3; count of bases not matched to a gene: 4. Germline CDR1 and CDR2: KGHDR and SFDVKD. The CDR3 spells CATSDWQGAEETQYF. CDR3 sequence (DNA): TGTGCCACCAGTGATTGGCAGGGGGCCGAAGAGACCCAGTACTTC.

This chain connects TRBV15 to TRBJ2-5; D gene ambiguous. Germline V gene lookup returns CDR1 LNHNV and CDR2 YYDKDF (reference sequence). This CDR3 region has 13 residues. The ends were cut back, 3 bases at V and 0 bases at J, with 5 bases in the middle. The DNA of the CDR3 is TGTGCCACCAGCAGGGCAGACCAAGAGACCCAGTACTTC. Protein: CATSRADQETQYF.

The V gene is TRBV7-2, the J gene TRBJ2-5; D call uncertain. CDR1 and CDR2 from the germline V gene are SGHTA and FQGNSA. There are 15 residues in the CDR3. Trimming took off 0 bases at V and 5 bases at J, with 13 bases between the two ends. The CDR3 spells CASSLATVGMETQYF. DNA of the CDR3: TGTGCCAGCAGCTTAGCCACCGTAGGAATGGAGACCCAGTACTTC.

J is TRBJ2-5 and V is TRBV7-9; 11 bases fit TRBD2. The CDR3 contains 17 residues. The J segment lost 3 bases and the V segment lost 4 bases, leaving 10 bases of the junction unmatched. Looked up from germline, CDR1 is SEHNR and CDR2 is FQNEAQ (reference sequence). The CDR3 region is CASSSLAGGSVEETQYF. As DNA, the CDR3 is TGTGCCAGCAGCTCCCTAGCGGGAGGATCCGTGGAAGAGACCCAGTACTTC.

The count of this clonotype is one. The V call is TRBV12-3 or TRBV12-4, the J call TRBJ2-2; D is unresolved. CDR3 length: 12 residues. The ends were cut back, 5 bases at V and 8 bases at J, with 9 bases in the middle. The CDR3 here is CASSPVTGELFF. The CDR3 DNA reads TGTGCCAGCAGTCCAGTAACAGGGGAGCTGTTTTTT.

Of note for this clonotype: This is likely a read error, given that the CDR3 carries no conserved phenylalanine or tryptophan at its end. Because the CDR3's place on the DNA is in doubt, the DNA is left out and the CDR3 is given as listed by TCRdb. The V and J genes are TRBV12-3 or TRBV12-4 and TRBJ2-6; the table's D call, TRBD1, has no DNA check behind it. Including both end residues, the CDR3 is 9 amino acids long. Here the CDR3 reads CASSPEGQL.

The V gene is TRBV10-1, the J gene TRBJ1-2, with TRBD1 as a possible D gene (5 bases). The V end was cut by 6 bases, the J end by 5 bases, with 19 bases between. Looked up from germline, CDR1 is WNHNN and CDR2 is SYGVQD (reference sequence). This CDR3 spans 15 amino acids. The CDR3 DNA reads TGCGCCAGCAGCCAGGGACCCAGCAGTGTTTATGGCTACACCTTC. Translated, it gives CASSQGPSSVYGYTF.

This clonotype came up once. The genes are TRBV10-3 and TRBJ2-7, with 7 bases fitting TRBD1. The CDR3 runs to 13 residues. The germline V gene has CDR1 ENHRY and CDR2 SYGVKD. J lost 3 bases, V lost 4 bases, and 3 bases had no gene match. CDR3 DNA sequence: TGTGCCATCAGTGGTTGGGACAGCTACGAGCAGTACTTC. It codes for CAISGWDSYEQYF.

Ten or more counts support this clonotype. V gene TRBV20-1 combines with J gene TRBJ2-7, with 11 bases matching TRBD1. J lost 3 bases, V lost 4 bases, and 11 bases had no gene match. The CDR3 sequence is 16 residues long. Germline V gene data show CDR1 as DFQATT and CDR2 as SNEGSKA (reference sequence). The CDR3 DNA is TGCAGTGCTATGGAAATTTGGGACAGGGGGGGCTACGAGCAGTACTTC. This gives the protein CSAMEIWDRGGYEQYF.

In this sample, this clonotype turned up many times. The rearrangement joins TRBV28 to TRBJ1-5; no firm D call. The germline V and J ends were trimmed by 10 bases and 2 bases, with 12 bases remaining between them. This CDR3 spans 13 amino acids. Germline V lookup: CDR1 MDHEN, CDR2 SYDVKM. CDR3: CATYEWGNQPQHF. The CDR3 coding sequence is TGTGCCACCTACGAGTGGGGCAATCAGCCCCAGCATTTT.

This clonotype was seen only a few times. This chain uses TRBV7-2 with TRBJ1-2, with 8 positions matching TRBD1. Germline CDR1 and CDR2: SGHTA and FQGNSA. The CDR3 has 15 amino acids. V gave up 4 bases and J gave up 4 bases; unmatched junction bases: 8. The CDR3, as DNA: TGTGCCAGCAGCTCTCCGGGACAGGCAATCTATGGCTACACCTTC. Its translation: CASSSPGQAIYGYTF.

The chain recombines TRBV20-1 with TRBJ2-5; 10 positions match TRBD2. Germline assignment: CDR1 DFQATT and CDR2 SNEGSKA (reference sequence). After removal of 2 bases from V and 5 bases from J, the junction contained 2 bases not matched to a gene. The CDR3 runs to 13 residues. The CDR3 loop is CSARRGLAETQYF. The CDR3 nucleotides are TGCAGTGCTAGACGGGGACTAGCGGAGACCCAGTACTTC.

In its sample, this clonotype was seen many times. The chain carries TRBV7-2 and TRBJ2-2; 10 bases match TRBD2. This CDR3 contains 16 residues. Germline CDR1 SGHTA, CDR2 FQGNSA. The J segment lost 7 bases and the V segment lost 4 bases, leaving 9 bases of the junction unmatched. The CDR3 sequence: CASSYRLAGIGGELFF. The CDR3 DNA reads TGTGCCAGCAGCTACCGACTAGCGGGCATCGGCGGGGAGCTGTTTTTT.

The table lists this clonotype with many counts. In nucleotides, the CDR3 is TGTGCCAGCAGCTCGGGACACCGCTGGGGCACAGATACGCAGTATTTT. Amino acids: CASSSGHRWGTDTQYF. The rearrangement joins TRBV7-3 to TRBJ2-3; possibly TRBD1 for D (6 bases). Trimming left V 4 bases short and J 1 base short, with 15 bases between. Germline CDR1 reads SGHTA; CDR2 reads FQGTGA. The CDR3 loop spans 16 amino acids.

Regarding this clonotype: At one end, the junction sequence differs from germline, possibly due to a read error. V is TRBV7-2 and J is TRBJ2-3; D gene uncertain. CDR3 length: 13 residues. Germline CDR1 reads SGHTA; CDR2 reads FQGNSA. The CDR3 is CACSITDTDAQYF. The DNA of the CDR3 is TGTGCCTGCAGCATAACAGACACAGATGCGCAGTATTTT.

The genes are TRBV6-6 and TRBJ2-7; maybe TRBD2 (7 bases). The germline V and J ends were trimmed by 8 bases and 6 bases, with 38 bases remaining between them. The CDR3 has 20 residues. CDR1 and CDR2 from the germline V gene are MNHNY and SVGAGI (reference sequence). DNA for the CDR3: TGTGCCAGCGGAAGCCTTCCGGGACACAGAGCGGGACCCCGCCCTAGCGAGCAGTACTTC. Amino acid sequence: CASGSLPGHRAGPRPSEQYF.

The V call is TRBV29-1, the J call TRBJ1-2, with D perhaps matching TRBD1 (5 bases). The V end lost 6 bases, the J end lost 4 bases, and 15 bases lay between the germline ends. Germline-derived CDR1 and CDR2 are SQVTM and ANQGSEA. The CDR3 covers 13 residues. The CDR3, as DNA: TGCAGCGTCCTCGGGCCAGGGAGCTATGGCTACACCTTC. The encoded protein is CSVLGPGSYGYTF.